The following is a T cell receptor beta chain sequence with its context. These data belong to a study of blood T cell repertoires in COVID-19. This CDR3 comprises 14 residues. From germline, CDR1 is SEHNR and CDR2 FQNEAQ (reference sequence). Losses at the gene ends were 5 bases for V and 6 bases for J; bases not matched to a gene: 6. Authors' processing steps: Estimation of nucleated cell counts was performed using reference gene primer amplification. Sequencing was performed with immunoSEQ multiplex PCR; in TCRdb, only in-frame clones are kept and a portion is missing. V and J calls and clone size are those listed in that table; D and trimming were worked out from the DNA. The sample gives 200,000 to 250,000 clones, 84% of which show up once; 9.5% to 10% is in the top ten.

The genes are TRBV7-9 and TRBJ2-3, with 9 bases identical to TRBD2. Source material: peripheral blood. This TCR was recovered from a man between 50 and 59 years old with active or convalescent COVID-19. Written as DNA, the CDR3 is TGTGCCAGCAGCAATAGCGGGGGAGGGGATACGCAGTATTTT. It encodes CASSNSGGGDTQYF.